This T cell receptor (beta chain) is drawn from a study of cytomegalovirus exposure and HLA in healthy donors. Study results and limitations: Earlier analysis looked at TCR beta V segments, and most were productive about 90% or about 30% of the time. Analyzed later, association rates of TCRs varied across HLA loci, with DRB1 most and HLA-C fewest. According to a later analysis, donors in an Asian-associated ancestry cluster reportedly had fewer N-insertions than the approximately 620-donor mean.

The V gene lost 6 bases and the J gene lost 3 bases, with 14 bases spanning the gap. Germline loops: CDR1 SNHLY, CDR2 FYNNEI. CDR3 length: 14 residues. Concerning this clone: Its antigen is not known.

13 Jbeta primers and 60 Vbeta primers were used for the PCR. TCRdb's table, derived via immunoSEQ multiplex PCR, lists solely in-frame clones and lacks some. The sample carries 130,000 or so clones, around four fifths recorded once. The chain has TRBV2 and TRBJ1-1; the D gene is possibly TRBD1 (6 bases). The sequence came from a woman between 35 and 50 years old in good health and CMV-seronegative. Specimen: PBMCs. The CDR3 DNA is TGTGCCAGCAGATCAACCGGACAGCACACTGAAGCTTTCTTT. It yields the protein CASRSTGQHTEAFF.